This is a list of T cell receptor beta chains from one sample in a study of response to subunit inactivated influenza vaccine. A single record per CDR3 protein comes from TCRdb applying MiXCR to the RT-PCR reads. The sample holds some 600,000 distinct CDR3 sequences, 13% to 15% seen once. The sequencing used PBMCs from blood, collected less than 15 days before vaccination. All receptors come from a man aged 45 to 65 who received an inactivated influenza vaccine. CDR3s include the opening cysteine and the closing phenylalanine or tryptophan. D genes are given only for firm matches. Expanded clones are given a class, and other clones once, few, many or no size at all.

many | - | TRBJ1-5 | TRBV4-1 | TGCGCCAGCAGCCAAGATTTCGAAACACGGCGCAATCAGCCCCAGCATTTT | CASSQDFETRRNQPQHF
- | - | TRBJ2-7 | TRBV4-2 | TGTGCCAGCAGCCAAGCAGGGACGGGAGTCTCCTACGAGCAGTACTTC | CASSQAGTGVSYEQYF
- | - | TRBJ2-5 | TRBV4-3 | TGCGCCAGCAGCCAAGAACAGGGAAAGACCCAGTACTTC | CASSQEQGKTQYF
- | TRBD1 | TRBJ2-2 | TRBV5-1 | TGCGCCAGCAGCTTAGGGACAGCCCGCAACACCGGGGAGCTGTTTTTT | CASSLGTARNTGELFF
few | - | TRBJ2-3 | TRBV29-1 | TGCAGCGTTGTTCCGGGACACCAACACACAGATACGCAGTATTTT | CSVVPGHQHTDTQYF
- | TRBD2 | TRBJ2-5 | TRBV10-3 | TGTGCCATCAGTGAGGGTGACGGGGGGGCCCAAGAGACCCAGTACTTC | CAISEGDGGAQETQYF
- | - | TRBJ2-5 | TRBV20-1 | TGCAGTGCTAGGGTCCCTCTAGCAGTGAACCAAGAGACCCAGTACTTC | CSARVPLAVNQETQYF
- | TRBD2 | TRBJ2-3 | TRBV15 | TGTGCCACCAGCACGAAAGCGGGAGTGTTGTATTTT | CATSTKAGVLYF
- | TRBD1 | TRBJ2-1 | TRBV18 | TGTGCCAGCTCACCACCGGGACAGGTCGGCCATGAGCAGTTCTTC | CASSPPGQVGHEQFF
many | - | TRBJ2-1 | TRBV29-1 | TGCAGCGTGGCCCCTGGCGGCGGGGAGCAGTTCTTC | CSVAPGGGEQFF
few | TRBD2 | TRBJ2-3 | TRBV12-3/TRBV12-4 | TGTGCCAGCAGTCCGGCGGGACTAGCGGGGGGCCTAGATACGCAGTATTTT | CASSPAGLAGGLDTQYF
- | - | TRBJ2-1 | TRBV7-2 | TGTGCCAGCAACCCGAGTGGGGGGCGGGGGGAGCAGTTCTTC | CASNPSGGRGEQFF
few | - | TRBJ2-7 | TRBV9 | TGTGCCAGCAGCGTCCTACAGGGTTCCGAGCAGTACTTC | CASSVLQGSEQYF
- | - | TRBJ2-7 | TRBV9 | TGTGCCAGCAGCGTAGATCCCCTCGGATACGAGCAGTACTTC | CASSVDPLGYEQYF
- | - | TRBJ1-6 | TRBV20-1 | TGCAGTGCTAGGATGAGGGGGGCCTTAAGTTCCCTCCACTTT | CSARMRGALSSLHF
- | - | TRBJ1-3 | TRBV4-2 | TGTGCCAGCAGCCAAGGGACGGGGAGCTCTGGAAACACCATATATTTT | CASSQGTGSSGNTIYF
many | TRBD1 | TRBJ1-1 | TRBV5-1 | TGCGCCAGCAGCTTGGGACAGGGATTGGGAACTGAAGCTTTCTTT | CASSLGQGLGTEAFF
few | TRBD1 | TRBJ1-5 | TRBV18 | TGTGCCAGCGCCCTGGGGACAGAAGGTCCCCAGCATTTT | CASALGTEGPQHF
many | - | TRBJ2-5 | TRBV4-2 | TGTGCCAGCAGCCAAGATCCCCGGGGACCAGAGACCCAGTACTTC | CASSQDPRGPETQYF
many | - | TRBJ2-3 | TRBV29-1 | TGCAGCGTTGCGGCTAGCGAGGCAGATACGCAGTATTTT | CSVAASEADTQYF
- | - | TRBJ1-5 | TRBV12-3/TRBV12-4 | TGTGCCAGCAGTGTACAGGGACAGCCCCAGCATTTT | CASSVQGQPQHF
few | - | TRBJ2-3 | TRBV2 | TGTGCCAGCAGGGGAAATACGCAGTATTTT | CASRGNTQYF